This T cell receptor beta chain was documented in a study of shared clonotypes between healthy human individuals. As processed by the authors: In the immunoSEQ data, sequences were junction-only and lacked quality scores, so filtering differed. Measured with immunoSEQ multiplex PCR; TCRdb has only the in-frame clones, and not every one. That table furnishes V, J and clone size, whereas the DNA furnished D and trimming. The sample consists of some 240,000 clones, over 50% of them appearing once. Unmatched junction bases numbered 3, after V lost 6 bases and J lost 3 bases. CDR1 is SQVTM and CDR2 is ANQGSEA in the germline V gene. The CDR3 sequence is 13 residues long. Comment on this clone: Antigen: not known. Distinct nucleotide sequences in the sample also encode this CDR3.

General study points: Naive CD4 clonotypes overlapped across a handful of donors at around 4.7%.

This TCR was recovered from a man between 25 and 39 years old in good health. Sequenced sample: memory CD4+ T cells sorted from blood. The subset: CD45RA-negative fraction. The chain is built from TRBV29-1 and TRBJ2-1; 9 bases line up with TRBD1. The CDR3 is CSVGQGGYNEQFF. The CDR3 DNA reads as TGCAGCGTGGGACAGGGCGGCTACAATGAGCAGTTCTTC.